A selection of T cell receptor beta chains follows, all from one sample in a study of glioma-infiltrating T cells. TCRdb re-derived calls from the multiplex PCR reads in MiXCR, one entry per CDR3 protein. This sample has under 200,000 distinct CDR3 sequences, with around 40% found just once. Source material: glioma tissue, nonneoplastic brain tissue, or PBMCs (not recorded which). The receptors shown here come from a human donor with low-grade glioma or glioblastoma, undergoing nonglioma brain surgery, or in good health (not recorded which). Both conserved end residues are trimmed from each CDR3. Each record gives: D gene, V gene, CDR3 protein. The D gene is left open where the match is weak.

TRBD2,TRBV7-8,ASRASGILTDTQY
NA,TRBV27,ASSLYPDKYNSPLH
NA,TRBV5-1,ASSTGSIQETQY
NA,TRBV2,ASRRGTPYEQY
TRBD2,TRBV3-1,ASSQRGETQY
NA,TRBV28,ASSSLRTEDTDTKY
NA,TRBV2,ARQGTGFSDEQF
TRBD2,TRBV19,ASGTSGYPGTQY
NA,TRBV4-1,ASSQGTLGSYEQY
NA,TRBV5-4,ASSLVGGHTEAF
NA,TRBV29-1,SVESEYGYT
NA,TRBV6-1,ASIPYPTDTYNEQF
NA,TRBV6-1,ASSVQGNYEQY
TRBD2,TRBV19,ASSTSGRYNEQF
NA,TRBV18,ASSPSKLNEQF
NA,TRBV19,ASSGSAHNEQF
TRBD1,TRBV7-2,ASSLATGSGQPQH
TRBD1,TRBV7-9,ASSGGTGHAF
NA,TRBV20-1,SANPPGTHTQY
TRBD2,TRBV24-1,ATQREDYNEQF
NA,TRBV28,ASSLGWADSTGNTIY
TRBD2,TRBV7-6,ASSLRGDGPGLAALTSYNEQF